The source of this T cell receptor (beta chain) is a study of T cell responses to AZD1222 COVID-19 vaccine. The study's findings and limits: Baseline serostatus was positive in only a handful of AZD1222 recipients. Most donors were white British, females outnumbered males, and clonal diversity was possibly underestimated. Receipt of two AZD1222 doses was followed by a rise in Spike-specific TCR breadth and depth.

Assay: immunoSEQ multiplex PCR; the TCRdb copy retains only in-frame clones and omits some. The sample has 180,000 or so clones; about nine tenths are singletons. The CDR3 is 13 residues long. Germline V gives CDR1 ENHRY, CDR2 SYGVKD. The germline V and J ends were trimmed by 0 bases and 6 bases, with 9 bases remaining between them. A note on this clone: The antigen remains unidentified.

Sequences were derived from peripheral blood, sampled 28 days after the second AZD1222 dose. This chain links TRBV10-3 with TRBJ2-7; D perhaps matches TRBD1 (5 bases). The receptor was isolated from an adult who received the AZD1222 COVID-19 vaccine. The CDR3 is CAISESTGLEQYF. CDR3 sequence (DNA): TGTGCCATCAGTGAGTCCACAGGTCTCGAGCAGTACTTC.